The 21 T cell receptor beta chains presented below share a single source sample, sequenced in a study of vaccination effects on CD4 cells after COVID-19. What these receptors recognize is not known. Some clones are missing from TCRdb's copy, which holds only in-frame ones; the method was immunoSEQ multiplex PCR. The table records tens of thousands of clones, around 80% of them present only once. At the end of around eleven days of culture, CD4+ T cells were isolated. This individual contracted SARS-CoV-2 between March and December 2020, as verified by PCR. Every participant took two doses of the BNT162b2 or mRNA-1273 vaccine. The sample here was CD4+ T cells from PBMCs cultured without peptide, taken after COVID-19 vaccination. These receptors came from a human donor who had a prior SARS-CoV-2 infection.

This chain joins TRBV7-3 and TRBJ2-1; D unclear. The CDR3 length is 14 residues. Trimming cost V 5 bases and J 6 bases, with 14 bases left between them. Germline V lookup: CDR1 SGHTA, CDR2 FQGTGA. DNA of the CDR3: TGTGCCAGCAGCACCCAGGAATCCCCCAATGAGCAGTTCTTC. It translates to CASSTQESPNEQFF. The full variable domain, completed using reference TRBV7-3 and TRBJ2-1, is GAGVSQTPSNKVTEKGKYVELRCDPISGHTALYWYRQSLGQGPEFLIYFQGTGAADDSGLPNDRFFAVRPEGSVSTLKIQRTERGDSAVYLCASSTQESPNEQFFGPGTRLTVL.

The sample holds one count of this clone. The rearrangement links TRBV29-1 to TRBJ1-2; 8 bases are shared with TRBD1. The CDR3 sequence is 13 residues long. Trimming at V came to 7 bases and at J to 7 bases, leaving 11 bases not matched to a gene. Germline CDR1 SQVTM, CDR2 ANQGSEA. The CDR3: CSAQGAAGAGYTF. The CDR3 nucleotides read TGCAGCGCTCAGGGGGCGGCGGGTGCTGGCTACACCTTC.

This clone has a single count. This chain uses TRBV2 with TRBJ1-5, with a weak D call TRBD1 (6 bases). The V gene's germline CDR1 is SNHLY and CDR2 FYNNEI. The CDR3 totals 17 residues. Trimming took 2 bases from V and 6 from J, leaving 20 bases between them. CDR3 sequence: CASSEMMGVGGSQPQHF. CDR3 nucleotides: TGTGCCAGCAGTGAAATGATGGGAGTAGGGGGGTCTCAGCCCCAGCATTTT.

V and J are TRBV24-1 and TRBJ2-1, with 14 positions matching TRBD2. The CDR3 is 17 amino acids. Trimming took 0 bases from V and 7 from J; bases not matched to a gene: 4. CDR1 and CDR2 from the germline V gene are KGHDR and SFDVKD. As DNA, the CDR3 is TGTGCCACCAGTGATTTGGTGACTAGCGGGAGGGGAAATGAGCAGTTCTTC. It specifies CATSDLVTSGRGNEQFF.

This clone has just one count. The chain uses TRBV28 and TRBJ2-1, with 8 nucleotides matching TRBD2. This CDR3 spans 15 amino acids. Germline assignment: CDR1 MDHEN and CDR2 SYDVKM. Unmatched junction bases numbered 9, after V lost 6 bases and J lost 5 bases. The CDR3 DNA is TGTGCCAGCAGAGCGAGCGGGGGCCCGAACAATGAGCAGTTCTTC. Translating it yields CASRASGGPNNEQFF.

The V call is TRBV7-2, the J call TRBJ1-2; 9 positions match TRBD1. From germline, CDR1 is SGHTA and CDR2 FQGNSA. CDR3 length: 15 residues. The junction had 8 bases not matched to a gene; V was cut back by 1 base and J by 8 bases. This CDR3 reads CASSLGGTGLSGYTF. The CDR3 DNA is TGTGCCAGCAGCTTAGGGGGGACAGGGCTTAGCGGCTACACCTTC.

V gene TRBV9 combines with J gene TRBJ2-1; D unresolved. CDR1 and CDR2 (germline): SGDLS, YYNGEE. Trimming removed 1 base at V and 0 bases at J, with 14 bases between. CDR3 size: 17 residues. CDR3 coding DNA: TGTGCCAGCAGCGTAAGTCCTAGTGGTAGCTCCTACAATGAGCAGTTCTTC. Encoded protein: CASSVSPSGSSYNEQFF.

The genes are TRBV12-3 or TRBV12-4 and TRBJ1-2; perhaps TRBD1 as D (6 bases). The CDR3 has 13 amino acids. The V and J ends lost 6 bases and 4 bases respectively, with 12 bases between them. CDR3 loop: CASSWGRGYGYTF. The CDR3 DNA reads as TGTGCCAGCAGCTGGGGGCGAGGCTATGGCTACACCTTC.

The rearrangement links TRBV9 to TRBJ1-1; 7 nucleotides agree with TRBD1. CDR3 length equals 13 residues. V trimming: 0 bases; J trimming: 8 bases; junction bases outside the gene matches: 4. From germline, CDR1 is SGDLS and CDR2 YYNGEE. The CDR3 reads CASSVAMDREAFF. The CDR3 nucleotides read TGTGCCAGCAGCGTAGCGATGGACAGGGAAGCTTTCTTT.

The gene calls are TRBV9 and TRBJ2-2; D possibly corresponds to TRBD1 (6 bases). Germline CDR1 reads SGDLS; CDR2 reads YYNGEE. V lost 4 bases and J lost 7, with 26 bases in between. The CDR3 covers 18 residues. The CDR3, as DNA: TGTGCCAGCAGCAGAGCAGACGGGACACCACCATTGGGCGGGGAGCTGTTTTTT. Translated, it gives CASSRADGTPPLGGELFF.

The chain carries TRBV29-1 and TRBJ2-1; D gene unclear. The CDR3 covers 13 residues. V was pared by 5 bases and J by 6 bases, with 14 bases between. The V gene's germline CDR1 is SQVTM and CDR2 ANQGSEA. The CDR3 here is CSVFTRRTNEQFF. The CDR3 nucleotides read TGCAGCGTTTTTACCCGGAGAACCAATGAGCAGTTCTTC.

V is TRBV5-6 and J is TRBJ1-2; D gene unclear. This CDR3 has 12 residues. The ends were cut back, 2 bases at V and 7 bases at J, with 9 bases in the middle. In germline, CDR1 is SGHDT, CDR2 YYEEEE. The DNA of the CDR3 is TGTGCCAGCAGCTTTCCCGCGGTTGGCTACACCTTC. It specifies CASSFPAVGYTF.

The V and J genes are TRBV3-1 (or the pseudogene TRBV3-2) and TRBJ2-1, with TRBD1 matching over 10 bases. The CDR3 consists of 15 residues. The V and J ends lost 6 bases and 8 bases, in that order; junction bases with no gene match: 10. The germline gives CDR1 LGHDT, CDR2 YNNKEL (reference sequence). CDR3 in amino acids: CASRGGTGEIDEQFF. DNA of the CDR3: TGTGCCAGCAGGGGGGGGACAGGGGAGATAGATGAGCAGTTCTTC.

This clone was detected a few times. CDR3 nucleotide sequence: TGTGCCAGCTCACCTTCGGACAGGCCGGGGGTTGGCTACACCTTC. Its translation is CASSPSDRPGVGYTF. The V gene is TRBV18, the J gene TRBJ1-2; 7 bases agree with TRBD1. Losses at the gene ends were 3 bases for V and 7 bases for J; bases not matched to a gene: 11. Germline loops: CDR1 KGHSH, CDR2 LQKENI. The CDR3 length is 15 residues.

This clone was detected a few times. The rearrangement joins TRBV6-5 to TRBJ1-5; 7 nucleotides agree with TRBD1. Trimming at V came to 6 bases and at J to 3 bases, leaving 2 bases not matched to a gene. In germline, CDR1 is MNHEY, CDR2 SVGAGI. This CDR3 contains 13 residues. The CDR3 coding sequence is TGTGCCAGCAGGGGACAGTCCAATCAGCCCCAGCATTTT. Its translation: CASRGQSNQPQHF.

The chain combines TRBV7-6 with TRBJ2-5, with D unresolved. The germline V gene has CDR1 SGHVS and CDR2 FNYEAQ. The CDR3 is 15 residues long. With 4 bases removed from V and 5 bases from J, the gap between germline ends came to 17 bases. CDR3 nucleotide sequence: TGTGCCAGCAGCTGGAATAGGCAGGCCGGGGAGACCCAGTACTTC. It translates to CASSWNRQAGETQYF.

The rearrangement uses TRBV2 and TRBJ1-6; D perhaps matches TRBD1 (6 bases). Between the trimmed V and J ends, which lost 5 bases and 5 bases, there was a span of 13 bases. The germline CDR1 and CDR2 sequences are SNHLY and FYNNEI. This CDR3 has 15 residues. CDR3 nucleotides: TGTGCCAGCAGTTGGTCGGGACATAATAATTCACCCCTCCACTTT. Protein sequence: CASSWSGHNNSPLHF.

The chain is built from TRBV5-1 and TRBJ1-5, with a weak D call TRBD1 (5 bases). Looked up from germline, CDR1 is SGHRS and CDR2 is YFSETQ. Trimming took 4 bases from V and 0 from J, leaving 14 bases between them. The CDR3 runs 16 residues. The CDR3 loop is CASSPGHKSSNQPQHF. In DNA, the CDR3 is TGCGCCAGCAGCCCCGGACACAAAAGTAGCAATCAGCCCCAGCATTTT. The whole variable domain, remainder taken from reference TRBV5-1 and TRBJ1-5, is KAGVTQTPRYLIKTRGQQVTLSCSPISGHRSVSWYQQTPGQGLQFLFEYFSETQRNKGNFPGRFSGRQFSNSRSEMNVSTLELGDSALYLCASSPGHKSSNQPQHFGDGTRLSIL.

This chain links TRBV7-3 with TRBJ2-3; 7 bases line up with TRBD2. The V gene's germline CDR1 is SGHTA and CDR2 FQGTGA. V gave up 4 bases and J gave up 9 bases; unmatched junction bases: 4. This CDR3 is built from 12 residues. DNA for the CDR3: TGTGCCAGCAGCTCTAGGGAGGGAACGCAGTATTTT. This gives the protein CASSSREGTQYF. The entire variable domain, with the rest obtained from reference TRBV7-3 and TRBJ2-3, is as follows: GAGVSQTPSNKVTEKGKYVELRCDPISGHTALYWYRQSLGQGPEFLIYFQGTGAADDSGLPNDRFFAVRPEGSVSTLKIQRTERGDSAVYLCASSSREGTQYFGPGTRLTVL.

The table lists this clone with a count of one. CDR3: CASTISARGWQPQHF. CDR3 DNA: TGTGCCAGCACAATCTCAGCGAGGGGGTGGCAGCCCCAGCATTTT. The chain carries TRBV2 and TRBJ1-5; tentatively, D is TRBD1 (6 bases). The CDR3 is made up of 15 amino acids. Per the germline V gene, CDR1 is SNHLY and CDR2 is FYNNEI. The V and J ends lost 7 bases and 7 bases respectively, with 20 bases between them.

Only one count was recorded for this clone. The rearrangement uses TRBV18 and TRBJ1-3; unclear D gene. The CDR3 has 14 amino acids. The germline gives CDR1 KGHSH, CDR2 LQKENI. Trimming cost V 1 base and J 0 bases, with 4 bases left between them. CDR3 coding DNA: TGTGCCAGCTCACCACAAGGCTCTGGAAACACCATATATTTT. Translation: CASSPQGSGNTIYF.